This T cell receptor beta chain is from a study of blood T cell repertoires in COVID-19. In the original workflow: It was from reference gene primer amplification that nucleated cell counts were estimated. The data were produced by immunoSEQ multiplex PCR, yet TCRdb's version contains in-frame clones alone and is incomplete. Clonal size and the V and J genes are those of that table, whereas D and trimming came from the DNA. The sample consists of 65,000 to 85,000 clones, around 88% of them appearing once. The germline V and J ends were trimmed by 4 bases and 5 bases, with 19 bases remaining between them. The CDR3 extends over 16 amino acids. Germline V gene sequence: CDR1 LGHNA, CDR2 YSLEER.

The chain carries TRBV4-3 and TRBJ2-3, with D maybe TRBD2 (5 bases). The receptor was isolated from a man aged 45-65 years with active COVID-19. The sample taken for sequencing was peripheral blood. As DNA, the CDR3 is TGCGCCAGCAGCCCGGGAACGACTGGTGTCGAAGATACGCAGTATTTT. This sequence encodes CASSPGTTGVEDTQYF.